This entry concerns a single T cell receptor beta chain. Through 5' RACE with UMI labels, the TRB cDNA libraries were prepared. TCRdb re-called the 5' RACE reads and catalogs CDR3 proteins one per entry, DNA excluded. The sample features tens of thousands of distinct CDR3 sequences, with roughly 1.5% in its top ten. The CDR3 loop spans 14 amino acids. CDR1 is SEHNR, CDR2 FQNEAQ, per germline (reference sequence). The sample belongs to a study of CXCR3-negative and CXCR3-positive naive CD8 T cells. Sample: naive CXCR3- CD8+ T cells from blood. Specified subset: CD45RO-CCR7+CD27+CD95- naive CD8+ T cells lacking CXCR3 (TNR3-). The V gene is TRBV7-9, the J gene TRBJ2-7; TCRdb designates TRBD1, a call that cannot be tested without DNA. The sequence was collected from a human donor in good health. Some clones in this sample may be carry-over from other donors' samples. CDR3 in amino acids: CASSPGQAIYEQYF.